The T cell receptor (beta chain) under discussion was sequenced for a study of cytomegalovirus exposure and HLA in healthy donors. Turning to this clone: As yet, its antigen is unknown.

Primers included in the PCR were 60 Vbeta and 13 Jbeta primers. Sequencing was performed with immunoSEQ multiplex PCR; in TCRdb, only in-frame clones are kept and a portion is missing. The table has fewer than 150,000 clones, over 60% seen once; the top ten hold roughly 8.3%. Germline V gene sequence: CDR1 KGHSH, CDR2 LQKENI. V shed 4 bases and J shed 3 bases, with 12 bases lying between them. CDR3 length: 14 amino acids. Broader study findings: TRBV6-2, TRBV6-3 and some other V segments were unresolvable in 87-base-pair reads. Despite most TCR sequences being rare, some public TCRs occurred in many donors. Reported performance of the classifier showed diagnosis of cytomegalovirus status with high specificity and sensitivity.

The V call is TRBV18, the J call TRBJ1-1; D might be TRBD1 (6 bases). This TCR derives from a man aged 18 to 30 in good health and CMV-seropositive. Sequenced: PBMCs. The CDR3 region is CASSLSGQDTEAFF. The CDR3 region has the DNA TGTGCCAGCTCACTTTCGGGACAAGACACTGAAGCTTTCTTT. The complete variable domain, with remaining parts taken from reference TRBV18 and TRBJ1-1, reads NAGVMQNPRHLVRRRGQEARLRCSPMKGHSHVYWYRQLPEEGLKFMVYLQKENIIDESGMPKERFSAEFPKEGPSILRIQQVVRGDSAAYFCASSLSGQDTEAFFGQGTRLTVV.